This T cell receptor beta chain originates from a study of radiation and T cells in renal cell carcinoma. Study-level points and caveats: Without pretreatment biopsies, baseline tumor clonotype presence was undetermined. From baseline, blood top tumor clonotypes peaked at 2 weeks post-radiation.

This clone occurred a few times. Antigen unknown. Measured with immunoSEQ multiplex PCR; TCRdb has only the in-frame clones, and not every one. The sample includes about 59,000 clones, over 70% seen only once; the top ten take 7.3%. Trimming at V came to 4 bases and at J to 0 bases, leaving 4 bases not matched to a gene. Germline V CDR1 and CDR2: SGDLS, YYNGEE. The CDR3 is made up of 15 amino acids. Time point here: baseline pretreatment blood. Treatment meaning: 15 Gy SBRT to primary tumor, nephrectomy 4 weeks later. Radiation-treated patients gave blood at baseline, week 2 and week 4. The specimen comprised blood, sampled from a patient whose treatment included radiotherapy and nephrectomy. The sequence was obtained from a man aged 55 to 70 with renal cell carcinoma. The chain has TRBV9 and TRBJ2-1, with TRBD2 matching over 7 bases. CDR3 sequence: CASSFQRDSYNEQFF. CDR3 coding DNA: TGTGCCAGCAGCTTCCAGCGGGACTCCTACAATGAGCAGTTCTTC.